This T cell receptor (beta chain) was sequenced during a study of PD-1 blockade in mismatch repair-deficient tumors. With 2 bases removed from V and 1 base from J, the gap between germline ends came to 5 bases. From germline, CDR1 is SGHNT and CDR2 YENEEA. The CDR3 is 14 residues long. Measured with immunoSEQ multiplex PCR; TCRdb has only the in-frame clones, and not every one. The table lists about 120,000 clones, 85% to 90% of them singletons. This clone turned up a few times. This receptor was identified in an adult with mismatch repair-deficient cancer. The source was peripheral blood, collected 44 weeks after starting pembrolizumab. The gene calls are TRBV11-3 and TRBJ2-2, with D possibly TRBD1 on 5 matching bases. For the CDR3, the DNA is TGTGCCAGCAGCTTACAGGGGAACACCGGGGAGCTGTTTTTT. Protein sequence: CASSLQGNTGELFF.